The subject of this entry is one TCR beta chain. The germline gene is not matched at one end of the junction; a read error may be the cause. This sample was taken from a study of T cells in Graves' hyperthyroidism and ophthalmopathy. The TCR beta CDR3 regions underwent amplification using RNA transcripts as the source. First-round RT-PCR targeting the TCR CDR3 was performed with the HTBI primer set. Each CDR3 protein gets one entry after TCRdb re-called the multiplex PCR reads with MiXCR. The sample records about 720,000 distinct CDR3 sequences, over 15% being singletons. This CDR3 comprises 16 residues. Per germline, CDR1 SGHRS and CDR2 YFSETQ. Not enrolled were patients with uncontrolled infection, other autoimmune disease, pregnancy or lactation.

The sequencing sample was made of blood. The chain carries TRBV5-1 and TRBJ2-7; the match to TRBD2 covers 11 bases. The source is a man aged 18-30 years with Graves' hyperthyroidism. Here the CDR3 reads CASSLILAGGPYEQYF. For the CDR3, the DNA is TGTGCCAGCAGCTTGATCCTAGCGGGAGGCCCCTACGAGCAGTACTTC.